This entry describes one T cell receptor beta chain. The length of the CDR3 is 12 residues. Germline loops: CDR1 MNHEY, CDR2 SVGAGI. The ends were cut back, 8 bases at V and 4 bases at J, with 8 bases in the middle. TCRdb reprocessed the RT-PCR reads with MiXCR, giving one entry per CDR3 protein. The top ten hold roughly 4% of the sample, which has about 680,000 distinct CDR3 sequences, 12% to 15% seen once. This sequence originates from a female donor in good health, serving as a healthy control. The sample was memory CD4+ T cells from blood. The J gene is TRBJ2-2, the V gene TRBV6-5, with D tentatively TRBD2 (6 bases). CDR3 nucleotide sequence: TGTGCCAGCCGGGGGAGCACCGGGGAGCTGTTTTTT. It translates to CASRGSTGELFF.